The clone carrying this T cell receptor beta chain was observed a handful of times. Antigen specificity is unknown. Germline assignment: CDR1 LNHDA and CDR2 SQIVND (reference sequence). Trimming took off 6 bases at V and 6 bases at J, with 8 bases between the two ends. The CDR3 covers 12 residues. Sequenced by immunoSEQ multiplex PCR; TCRdb stores in-frame clones only, minus some. The sample carries approximately 100,000 clones, around 93% recorded once. These data originate in a study of siplizumab effects on memory and regulatory T cells. General study results and limits: Unstimulated subsets accounted for the mapping of only a minor share of the clones that were alloreactive. Assignment of a naive or memory phenotype failed for roughly 80-97% of the proliferating CD4+ or CD8+ clones.

The sequence derives from a human donor in good health. The V and J genes are TRBV19 and TRBJ2-2; maybe TRBD1 (6 bases). Material for sequencing was non-Treg CD4+ T cells sorted from blood. CDR3 DNA sequence: TGTGCCAGTAGGGACAGTCCCGGGGAGCTGTTTTTT. This encodes CASRDSPGELFF.